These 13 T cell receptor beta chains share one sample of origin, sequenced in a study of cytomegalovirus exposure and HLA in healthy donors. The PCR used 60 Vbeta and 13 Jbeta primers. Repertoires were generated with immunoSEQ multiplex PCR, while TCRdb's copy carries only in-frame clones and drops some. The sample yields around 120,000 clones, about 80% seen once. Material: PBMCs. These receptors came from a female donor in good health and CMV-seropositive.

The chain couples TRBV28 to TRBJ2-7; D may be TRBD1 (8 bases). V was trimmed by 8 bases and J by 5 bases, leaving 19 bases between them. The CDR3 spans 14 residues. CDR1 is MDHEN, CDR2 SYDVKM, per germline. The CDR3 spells CASSRTGGANEQYF. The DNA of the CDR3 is TGTGCCAGCTCCCGAACAGGGGGGGCCAACGAGCAGTACTTC.

As DNA, the CDR3 is TGTGCCGCTTCGGGGGGCTACACCTTC. It is translated as CAASGGYTF. The chain recombines TRBV28 with TRBJ1-2; no clear D. The germline V gene encodes CDR1 MDHEN and CDR2 SYDVKM. The germline V and J ends were trimmed by 11 bases and 8 bases, with 9 bases remaining between them. The CDR3 length is 9 residues.

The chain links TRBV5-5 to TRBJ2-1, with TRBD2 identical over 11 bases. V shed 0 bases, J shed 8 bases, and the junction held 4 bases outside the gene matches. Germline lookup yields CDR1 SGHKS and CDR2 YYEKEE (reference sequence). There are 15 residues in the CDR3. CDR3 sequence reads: CASSLVLAGGDEQFF. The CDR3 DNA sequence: TGTGCCAGCAGCTTGGTGTTAGCGGGGGGGGATGAGCAGTTCTTC.

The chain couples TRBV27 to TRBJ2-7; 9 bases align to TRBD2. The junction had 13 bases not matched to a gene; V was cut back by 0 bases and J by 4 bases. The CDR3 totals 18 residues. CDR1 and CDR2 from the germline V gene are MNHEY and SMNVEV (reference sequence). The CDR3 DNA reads TGTGCCAGCAGTTTATCGCGGGGGAGCCTAGCGGGGAGATACGAGCAGTACTTC. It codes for CASSLSRGSLAGRYEQYF.

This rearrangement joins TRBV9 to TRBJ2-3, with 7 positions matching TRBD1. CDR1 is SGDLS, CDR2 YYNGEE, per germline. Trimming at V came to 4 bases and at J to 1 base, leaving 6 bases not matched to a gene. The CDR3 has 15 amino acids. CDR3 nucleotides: TGTGCCAGCAGCAGGGGGCCGGGTGGCACAGATACGCAGTATTTT. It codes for CASSRGPGGTDTQYF.

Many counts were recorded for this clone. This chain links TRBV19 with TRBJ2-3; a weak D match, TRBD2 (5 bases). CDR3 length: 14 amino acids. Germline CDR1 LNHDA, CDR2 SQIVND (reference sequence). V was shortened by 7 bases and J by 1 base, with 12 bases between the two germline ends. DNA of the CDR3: TGTGCCAGTACGAGCGGTGAAGGCACAGATACGCAGTATTTT. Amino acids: CASTSGEGTDTQYF. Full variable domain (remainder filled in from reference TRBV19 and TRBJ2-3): DGGITQSPKYLFRKEGQNVTLSCEQNLNHDAMYWYRQDPGQGLRLIYYSQIVNDFQKGDIAEGYSVSREKKESFPLTVTSAQKNPTAFYLCASTSGEGTDTQYFGPGTRLTVL.

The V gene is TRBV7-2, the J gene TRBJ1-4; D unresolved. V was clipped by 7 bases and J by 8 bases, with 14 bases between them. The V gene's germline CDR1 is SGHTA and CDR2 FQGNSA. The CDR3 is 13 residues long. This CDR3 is CASTKLVGEKLFF. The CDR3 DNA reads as TGTGCCAGCACCAAGCTAGTTGGAGAAAAACTGTTTTTT.

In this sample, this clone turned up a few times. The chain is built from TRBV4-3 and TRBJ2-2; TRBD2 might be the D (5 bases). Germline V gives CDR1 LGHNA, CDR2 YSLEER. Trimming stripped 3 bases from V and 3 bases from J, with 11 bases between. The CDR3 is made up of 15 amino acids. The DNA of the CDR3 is TGCGCCAGCAGCCAGCAGGAGGACCACACCGGGGAGCTGTTTTTT. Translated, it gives CASSQQEDHTGELFF.

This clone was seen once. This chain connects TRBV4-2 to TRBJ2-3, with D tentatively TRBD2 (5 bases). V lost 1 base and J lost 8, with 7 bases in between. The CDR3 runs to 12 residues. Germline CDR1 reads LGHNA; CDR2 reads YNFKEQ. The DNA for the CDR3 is TGTGCCAGCAGCCAAGGTGGAGGTACGCAGTATTTT. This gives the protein CASSQGGGTQYF.

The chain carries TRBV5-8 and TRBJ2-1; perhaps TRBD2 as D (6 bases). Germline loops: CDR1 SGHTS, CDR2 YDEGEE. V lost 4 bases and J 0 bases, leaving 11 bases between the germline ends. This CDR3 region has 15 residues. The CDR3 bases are TGTGCCAGCAGCCTGGGGAGGAGCTCCTACAATGAGCAGTTCTTC. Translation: CASSLGRSSYNEQFF. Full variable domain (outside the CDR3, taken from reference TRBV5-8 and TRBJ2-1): EAGVTQSPTHLIKTRGQQATLRCSPISGHTSVYWYQQALGLGLQFLLWYDEGEERNRGNFPPRFSGRQFPNYSSELNVNALELEDSALYLCASSLGRSSYNEQFFGPGTRLTVL.

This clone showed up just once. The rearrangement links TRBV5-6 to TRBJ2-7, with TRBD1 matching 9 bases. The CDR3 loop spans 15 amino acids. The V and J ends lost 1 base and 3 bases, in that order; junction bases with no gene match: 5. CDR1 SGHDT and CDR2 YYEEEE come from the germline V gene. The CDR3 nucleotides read TGTGCCAGCAGCTTGCAAGGACAGGGGTTCTACGAGCAGTACTTC. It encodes CASSLQGQGFYEQYF. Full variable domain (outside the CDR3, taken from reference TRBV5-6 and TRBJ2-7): DAGVTQSPTHLIKTRGQQVTLRCSPKSGHDTVSWYQQALGQGPQFIFQYYEEEERQRGNFPDRFSGHQFPNYSSELNVNALLLGDSALYLCASSLQGQGFYEQYFGPGTRLTVT.

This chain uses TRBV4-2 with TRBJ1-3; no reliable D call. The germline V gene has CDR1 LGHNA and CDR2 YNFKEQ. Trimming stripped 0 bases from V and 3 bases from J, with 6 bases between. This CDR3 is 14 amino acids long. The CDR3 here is CASSQDSGGNTIYF. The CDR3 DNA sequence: TGTGCCAGCAGCCAAGATTCAGGTGGAAACACCATATATTTT.

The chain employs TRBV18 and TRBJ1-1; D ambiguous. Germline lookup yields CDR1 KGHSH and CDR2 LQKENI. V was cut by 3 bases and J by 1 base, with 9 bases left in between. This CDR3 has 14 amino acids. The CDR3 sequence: CASSPREGNTEAFF. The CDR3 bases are TGTGCCAGCTCACCCCGAGAGGGGAACACTGAAGCTTTCTTT.